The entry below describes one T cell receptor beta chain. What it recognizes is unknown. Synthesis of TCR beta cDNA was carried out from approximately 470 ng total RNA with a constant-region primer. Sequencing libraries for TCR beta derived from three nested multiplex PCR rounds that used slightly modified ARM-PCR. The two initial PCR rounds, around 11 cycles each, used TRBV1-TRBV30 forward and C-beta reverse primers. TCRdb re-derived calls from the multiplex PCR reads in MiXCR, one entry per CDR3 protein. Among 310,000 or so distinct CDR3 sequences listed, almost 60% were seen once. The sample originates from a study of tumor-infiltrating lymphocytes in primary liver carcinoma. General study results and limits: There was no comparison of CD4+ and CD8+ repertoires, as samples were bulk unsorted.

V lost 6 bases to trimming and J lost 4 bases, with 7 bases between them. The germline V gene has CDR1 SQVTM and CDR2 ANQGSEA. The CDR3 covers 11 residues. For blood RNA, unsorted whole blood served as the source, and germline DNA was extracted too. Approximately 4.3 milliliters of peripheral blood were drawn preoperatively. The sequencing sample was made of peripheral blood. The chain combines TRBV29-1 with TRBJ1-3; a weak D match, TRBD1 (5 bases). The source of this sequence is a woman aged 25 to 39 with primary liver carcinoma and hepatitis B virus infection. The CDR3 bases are TGCAGCGTGGGGGAGGGAAACACCATATATTTT. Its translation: CSVGEGNTIYF.